This T cell receptor beta chain was recovered during a study of T cell responses to AZD1222 COVID-19 vaccine. This table comes from immunoSEQ multiplex PCR, and its TCRdb copy is limited to in-frame clones, with some not included. The sample lists about 30,000 clones, approximately 91% seen once, with about 48% in the top ten. The CDR3 length is 13 residues. V shed 9 bases, J shed 1 base, and the junction held 6 bases outside the gene matches. Germline CDR1 and CDR2: MNHEY and SVGAGI. This TCR derives from an adult in good health. Material: peripheral blood, obtained on day 0 of AZD1222 vaccination. The V and J genes are TRBV6-5 and TRBJ2-7; 7 nucleotides match TRBD1. The CDR3 coding sequence is TGTGCCAGTTCCCAGGGGGTATCCTACGAGCAGTACTTC. Amino acids: CASSQGVSYEQYF.